This T cell receptor (beta chain) was documented in a study of chemoradiotherapy in HPV16-positive cancers. Trimming left V 1 base short and J 4 bases short, with 13 bases between. Germline V gene lookup returns CDR1 SEHNR and CDR2 FQNEAQ (reference sequence). This CDR3 comprises 15 residues. Sequencing was performed with immunoSEQ multiplex PCR; in TCRdb, only in-frame clones are kept and a portion is missing. Here the sample spans 25,000 to 35,000 clones, around 90% being singletons. The sample in question was blood, obtained from a patient who underwent chemoradiotherapy. J is TRBJ1-2 and V is TRBV7-9, with TRBD1 as a possible D gene (5 bases). This TCR was sampled from a human donor with HPV-associated anogenital cancer. Written as DNA, the CDR3 is TGTGCCAGCAGCTTAGTTCCAGGGTACGCCTATGGCTACACCTTC. This translates into CASSLVPGYAYGYTF.